This entry is about one TCR beta chain. Its specificity is unknown. The data are from a study of OX40 agonist ivuxolimab in advanced cancers. Study conclusions and caveats: Nonresponders included some who also had low normalized T-cell clonal expansion. CD4+ and CD8+ blood T cells expanded clonally by week 6 at 0.1 to 3.0 mg/kg. Relative to CD4+ cells, CD8+ T cells on average had more expanded clones. Among the lowest peripheral clonal expansion occurred in 0.1-3.0 mg/kg partial responders.

The method was immunoSEQ multiplex PCR; TCRdb's version includes in-frame clones alone and lacks a portion of them. The sample has about 26,000 clones, roughly 80% seen once. CDR3 length: 16 amino acids. Losses at the gene ends were 3 bases for V and 0 bases for J; bases not matched to a gene: 8. CDR1 SGHKS and CDR2 YYEKEE come from the germline V gene (reference sequence). The sequencing here drew on CD4+ or CD8+ T cells sorted from blood, taken in a trial of the OX40 agonist ivuxolimab. The receptor was derived from an adult with an advanced solid tumor such as melanoma, head and neck, liver or kidney cancer. The chain combines TRBV5-5 with TRBJ1-2; 7 bases are shared with TRBD1. CDR3 bases: TGTGCCAGCAGCTGGGACAGACCAGCATCTAACTATGGCTACACCTTC. Its translation is CASSWDRPASNYGYTF. Supplemented by reference TRBV5-5 and TRBJ1-2, the full variable domain reads DAGVTQSPTHLIKTRGQQVTLRCSPISGHKSVSWYQQVLGQGPQFIFQYYEKEERGRGNFPDRFSARQFPNYSSELNVNALLLGDSALYLCASSWDRPASNYGYTFGSGTRLTVV.